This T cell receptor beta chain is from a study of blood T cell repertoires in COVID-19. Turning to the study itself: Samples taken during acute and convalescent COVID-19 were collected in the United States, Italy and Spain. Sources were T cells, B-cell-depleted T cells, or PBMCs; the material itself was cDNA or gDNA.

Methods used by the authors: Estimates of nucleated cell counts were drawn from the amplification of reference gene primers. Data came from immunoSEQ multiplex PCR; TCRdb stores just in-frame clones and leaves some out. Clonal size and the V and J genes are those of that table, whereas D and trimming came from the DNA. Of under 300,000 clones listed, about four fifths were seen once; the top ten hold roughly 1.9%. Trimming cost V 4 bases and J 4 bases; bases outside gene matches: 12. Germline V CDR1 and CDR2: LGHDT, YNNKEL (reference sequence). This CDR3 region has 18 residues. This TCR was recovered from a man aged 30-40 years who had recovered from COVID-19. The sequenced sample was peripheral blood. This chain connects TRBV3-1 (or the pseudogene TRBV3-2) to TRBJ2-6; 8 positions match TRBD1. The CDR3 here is CASSRGGQGASGANVLTF. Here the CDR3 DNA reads TGTGCCAGCAGCCGAGGTGGGCAGGGGGCTTCCGGGGCCAACGTCCTGACTTTC.